This T cell receptor (beta chain) came from a study of CD8 T cells in ankylosing spondylitis. From the 5' RACE reads, TCRdb called clonotypes with MiXCR, one entry per CDR3 protein. This sample has about 250,000 distinct CDR3 sequences, with roughly 10% found just once. This clonotype was seen repeatedly, ten times or more. Sequencing input: blood, either unsorted or a sorted T cell fraction (not recorded which). This TCR derives from a male donor with ankylosing spondylitis or in good health (not recorded which).

The CDR3 loop reads CSAREGGYSNQPQHF. CDR3 sequence (DNA): TGCAGTGCTAGAGAAGGCGGCTATAGCAATCAGCCCCAGCATTTT. The chain employs TRBV20-1 and TRBJ1-5; unclear D gene. Trimming cost V 0 bases and J 0 bases, with 9 bases left between them. The CDR3 contains 15 residues. CDR1 is DFQATT and CDR2 is SNEGSKA in the germline V gene (reference sequence).